A selection of T cell receptor beta chains follows, all from one sample in a study of blood T cell repertoires in COVID-19. Clones were read by immunoSEQ multiplex PCR, and TCRdb kept only the in-frame ones, dropping some. The sample holds approximately 490,000 clones; 87% are singletons and the top ten take about 0.7%. Sequencing was done on a sample of PBMCs or T cells enriched from blood (not recorded which). The receptors derive from a woman aged 18-29 years who had recovered from COVID-19. CDR3s include the opening cysteine and the closing phenylalanine or tryptophan. The D gene is left open where the match is weak. Expanded clones are given a class, and other clones once, few, many or no size at all.

j_call v_call d_call clone_size cdr3_aa cdr3_nt
TRBJ2-3 TRBV9 TRBD2 - CASGLAGRTDTQYF TGTGCCAGCGGACTAGCGGGCCGCACAGATACGCAGTATTTT
TRBJ2-5 TRBV24-1 - - CATSDLPWQVLEETQYF TGTGCCACCAGTGATTTGCCATGGCAGGTCTTAGAGGAGACCCAGTACTTC
TRBJ2-5 TRBV19 - - CASSIDHRAGEIETQYF TGTGCCAGTAGTATAGATCATAGAGCAGGGGAGATCGAGACCCAGTACTTC
TRBJ1-5 TRBV5-1 TRBD1 once CASSSGTGEGQPQHF TGCGCCAGCAGCTCGGGGACAGGGGAAGGTCAGCCCCAGCATTTT
TRBJ1-1 TRBV21-1 - - CASSKARGSLVLSEAFF TGTGCCAGCAGCAAAGCAAGGGGGAGTCTAGTTCTTTCTGAAGCTTTCTTT
TRBJ1-1 TRBV18 TRBD1 - CASSSSTGTGGLTEAFF TGTGCCAGCTCATCCTCCACCGGGACAGGGGGCTTGACTGAAGCTTTCTTT
TRBJ2-1 TRBV5-1 TRBD2 - CASSLAGAGDEQFF TGCGCCAGCAGCTTAGCGGGGGCCGGAGATGAGCAGTTCTTC
TRBJ1-5 TRBV4-1 - - CASSQSKNQPQHF TGCGCCAGCAGCCAGTCTAAAAATCAGCCCCAGCATTTT
TRBJ2-7 TRBV3-1/TRBV3-2 - - CASSRRRGDEQYF TGTGCCAGCAGCCGAAGGCGGGGCGACGAGCAGTACTTC
TRBJ1-1 TRBV4-1 - - CASSHTPMGLTNTEAFF TGCGCCAGCAGCCACACACCGATGGGCCTGACGAACACTGAAGCTTTCTTT
TRBJ1-2 TRBV25-1 - - CASSGGVLYGYTF TGTGCCAGCAGTGGGGGGGTCTTATATGGCTACACCTTC
TRBJ2-7 TRBV28 - - CASSALGSLNEQYF TGTGCCAGCAGTGCCTTGGGCTCACTCAACGAGCAGTACTTC
TRBJ2-3 TRBV5-4 TRBD2 - CASSASGGAEPDTQYF TGTGCCAGCAGCGCTAGCGGGGGGGCCGAGCCAGATACGCAGTATTTT
TRBJ2-5 TRBV11-2 - - CASSLEAGQETQYF TGTGCCAGCAGCTTAGAGGCAGGGCAAGAGACCCAGTACTTC
TRBJ1-1 TRBV20-1 - once CSASQLGTISAEAFF TGCAGTGCTAGTCAGCTTGGGACTATTTCGGCTGAAGCTTTCTTT
TRBJ2-1 TRBV12-3/TRBV12-4 - - CASSFEGRDEQFF TGTGCCAGCAGTTTTGAGGGTCGAGATGAGCAGTTCTTC
TRBJ1-1 TRBV5-1 - - CASSPGGPSGTEAFF TGCGCCAGCAGCCCCGGCGGCCCCTCGGGAACTGAAGCTTTCTTT
TRBJ2-7 TRBV10-3 TRBD2 - CAISEPAGGSYEQYF TGTGCCATCAGTGAGCCGGCGGGGGGGTCCTACGAGCAGTACTTC
TRBJ2-7 TRBV5-1 TRBD2 - CASSLSGGTYEQYF TGCGCCAGCAGCTTGAGCGGGGGGACCTACGAGCAGTACTTC
TRBJ1-2 TRBV18 - - CASSPFRDKGYTF TGTGCCAGCTCACCATTCCGGGACAAGGGCTACACCTTC
TRBJ1-6 TRBV6-5 TRBD1 - CASSYSGGNSPLHF TGTGCCAGCAGTTACTCAGGGGGCAATTCACCCCTCCACTTT
TRBJ1-6 TRBV15 TRBD1 - CATSLRPGTGSPLHF TGTGCCACCAGCCTACGTCCCGGGACAGGTTCACCCCTCCACTTT
TRBJ1-1 TRBV19 - - CASSTDIDTEAFF TGTGCCAGTAGTACAGACATAGACACTGAAGCTTTCTTT
TRBJ1-2 TRBV28 - few CATGEEYGYTF TGTGCCACCGGCGAGGAGTATGGCTACACCTTC
TRBJ1-2 TRBV4-1 TRBD1 - CASSQDTTGQRLYGYTF TGCGCCAGCAGCCAAGATACGACAGGGCAGAGGCTCTATGGCTACACCTTC
TRBJ2-7 TRBV6-5 - - CARSGGSYEQYF TGTGCCAGAAGCGGAGGGTCCTACGAGCAGTACTTC
TRBJ1-2 TRBV9 TRBD1 many CASSVTGGQGGYTF TGTGCCAGCAGCGTGACAGGGGGCCAGGGTGGCTACACCTTC
TRBJ1-2 TRBV12-5 TRBD1 - CASGLPGGSYTF TGTGCTAGTGGTTTACCAGGGGGGAGCTACACCTTC
TRBJ1-2 TRBV28 TRBD1 - CASSLQQGVGGYTF TGTGCCAGCAGTCTACAACAGGGGGTGGGCGGCTACACCTTC
TRBJ1-6 TRBV11-2 - - CASSFRGGESPLHF TGTGCCAGCAGCTTCCGAGGGGGGGAATCACCCCTCCACTTT
TRBJ1-2 TRBV7-2 TRBD1 - CASESYPGQGAGGYTF TGTGCCAGCGAGAGTTATCCGGGACAGGGAGCGGGGGGCTACACCTTC
TRBJ1-2 TRBV6-5 - once CASRDSRNYGYTF TGTGCCAGCCGGGACTCAAGGAACTATGGCTACACCTTC
TRBJ2-3 TRBV12-3/TRBV12-4 TRBD2 - CANQRGGTDTQYF TGTGCCAACCAGCGGGGGGGGACAGATACGCAGTATTTT
TRBJ1-1 TRBV28 - - CGSGGQMNTEAFF TGCGGTTCAGGCGGACAGATGAACACTGAAGCTTTCTTT
TRBJ2-7 TRBV11-1 - - CASSLGRVWGDEQYF TGTGCCAGCAGCTTAGGCCGGGTCTGGGGCGACGAGCAGTACTTC
TRBJ2-6 TRBV2 - - CASWGVRVGSGANVLTF TGTGCCAGCTGGGGGGTCAGGGTTGGCTCGGGGGCCAACGTCCTGACTTTC
TRBJ2-2 TRBV5-1 - few CASSLGVSGELFF TGCGCCAGCAGCTTGGGAGTGTCCGGGGAGCTGTTTTTT
TRBJ1-2 TRBV14 TRBD1 - CASSQTRDSIREGYTF TGTGCCAGCAGCCAAACACGGGACAGCATACGAGAGGGCTACACCTTC
TRBJ2-2 TRBV4-1 - - CASSPAGIATGELFF TGCGCCAGCAGCCCGGCGGGTATTGCCACCGGGGAGCTGTTTTTT
TRBJ1-4 TRBV2 TRBD1 - CASNYPGQGANEKLFF TGTGCCAGCAACTACCCGGGACAGGGTGCTAATGAAAAACTGTTTTTT
TRBJ2-7 TRBV21-1 - - CASSKESRTGISYEQYF TGTGCCAGCAGCAAAGAGTCCAGGACAGGGATCTCCTACGAGCAGTACTTC
TRBJ1-4 TRBV7-9 TRBD1 - CASSAGQLNEKLFF TGTGCCAGCAGCGCGGGACAGCTTAATGAAAAACTGTTTTTT
TRBJ1-1 TRBV19 - few CASSSPDSQAFF TGTGCCAGTAGTTCTCCGGACAGCCAAGCTTTCTTT
TRBJ2-2 TRBV19 TRBD2 - CASSMRLAGIAGELFF TGTGCCAGTAGTATGAGACTAGCGGGTATCGCCGGGGAGCTGTTTTTT
TRBJ1-1 TRBV6-6 - - CASSYPGEVLNTEAFF TGTGCCAGCAGTTACCCCGGCGAGGTATTGAACACTGAAGCTTTCTTT
TRBJ1-4 TRBV11-2 - - CASSAFAINNEKLFF TGTGCCAGCAGCGCCTTCGCTATTAACAATGAAAAACTGTTTTTT
TRBJ2-1 TRBV2 - - CASSEGTNVNEQFF TGTGCCAGCAGTGAAGGGACTAACGTTAATGAGCAGTTCTTC
TRBJ1-2 TRBV27 TRBD1 - CASSFRQGAEYYGYTF TGTGCCAGCAGTTTCCGTCAGGGGGCCGAGTACTATGGCTACACCTTC
TRBJ2-7 TRBV5-1 TRBD1 - CASSWDRGYEQYF TGCGCCAGCAGCTGGGACAGGGGCTACGAGCAGTACTTC
TRBJ2-7 TRBV6-1 - - CASSEDREGNEQYF TGTGCCAGCAGTGAGGACAGGGAGGGTAATGAGCAGTACTTC
TRBJ1-1 TRBV2 - - CASSEAPVRSTEAFF TGTGCCAGCAGTGAAGCCCCGGTGAGGTCAACTGAAGCTTTCTTT
TRBJ2-7 TRBV27 - - CASSSPSRQAPSEQYF TGTGCCAGCAGTTCACCGAGCCGACAGGCCCCATCCGAGCAGTACTTC
TRBJ1-3 TRBV23-1 - - CASSQGPGGNTIYF TGCGCCAGCAGTCAAGGGCCGGGGGGAAACACCATATATTTT
TRBJ2-5 TRBV7-5 - - CARSWGDRGRTPRETQYF TGTGCCAGAAGCTGGGGGGACAGGGGGCGCACCCCACGGGAGACCCAGTACTTC
TRBJ1-6 TRBV2 - - CASSDQRGGALNSPLHF TGTGCCAGCAGTGATCAGCGTGGCGGTGCCCTGAATTCACCCCTCCACTTT
TRBJ2-1 TRBV5-1 TRBD2 - CASSPGLAGNEQFF TGCGCCAGCAGCCCGGGACTAGCGGGCAATGAGCAGTTCTTC
TRBJ1-5 TRBV11-2 TRBD1 - CASSLNGQAYSNQPQHF TGTGCCAGCAGCCTCAACGGACAGGCCTATAGCAATCAGCCCCAGCATTTT
TRBJ2-7 TRBV7-9 TRBD1 - CASSFLQGGEQYF TGTGCCAGCAGCTTCTTACAGGGGGGCGAGCAGTACTTC
TRBJ1-1 TRBV10-3 TRBD1 - CAMTGGPNTEAFF TGTGCCATGACAGGGGGGCCGAACACTGAAGCTTTCTTT